This TCR beta chain came from a study of blood T cells in healthy people across ages. Study-wide results and caveats: Naive CD4+ cell counts and diversity both ran higher in long-lived than in aged donors.

V lost 5 bases and J lost 6; bases outside the gene matches: 8. This CDR3 spans 14 amino acids. Germline-derived CDR1 and CDR2 are SGHAT and FQDESV (reference sequence). Remarks on this clonotype: Its specificity is not known.

With a J-beta primer mix and a sample-barcoded 5' primer, a second PCR ran 7 to 11 cycles. Each cDNA molecule received a tag from a template-switch adaptor that had 12 random nucleotides. TCRdb passed the 5' RACE reads through MiXCR, listing each CDR3 protein once. The sample lists about 780,000 distinct CDR3 sequences; 46% were seen once. Every sample yielded at least 6 million isolated PBMCs. This clonotype was obtained from a man at least 80 years old in good health. The sequencing sample was made of blood. J is TRBJ2-3 and V is TRBV11-1, with 7 bases that match TRBD1. Written as DNA, the CDR3 is TGTGCCAGCAGCACCCGGGACAGCCAGGATACGCAGTATTTT. This codes for CASSTRDSQDTQYF.